Below, one T cell receptor beta chain is given with its context. No antigen is known for it. The data stem from a study of blood T cells in healthy people across ages. For the second PCR, which ran for about 7 to 11 cycles, a sample-barcoded 5' primer and a J-beta primer mix were used. TCRdb recomputed calls from the 5' RACE reads with MiXCR, one row per CDR3 protein. Here the sample spans over 1,500,000 distinct CDR3 sequences, 40% to 55% being singletons. The study's findings and limits: Naive and antigen-experienced cells could not be conclusively compared, given unsorted PBMCs.

The donors, healthy Caucasians from Russia, were aged roughly 6 to 100. This clonotype originated in a woman aged 35 to 49 in good health. Source material: blood.

The CDR3, as DNA: TGTGCCAGCTCACCACCGAGAACAACCTACAATGAGCAGTTCTTC. Protein sequence: CASSPPRTTYNEQFF. V and J are TRBV18 and TRBJ2-1; D is uncertain. V shed 0 bases and J shed 2 bases, with 8 bases lying between them. Germline V gene lookup returns CDR1 KGHSH and CDR2 LQKENI. The CDR3 totals 15 residues.